The rows below give T cell receptor beta chains drawn from one sample of a study of blood T cell repertoires in COVID-19. Sequenced by immunoSEQ multiplex PCR; TCRdb stores in-frame clones only, minus some. The sample carries some 50,000 clones, approximately 85% recorded once. The sequencing sample was made of peripheral blood. Receptor source: a human donor in a cohort sampled during active COVID-19. The donor label of this sample is uncertain. Both conserved end residues are part of each CDR3. Each record gives: D gene, J gene, clone size, V gene, CDR3 protein, CDR3 DNA. The D gene is left open where the match is weak. Clone size is stated in some rows and not others, as once, few, many or a class when expanded.

NA | TRBJ2-7 | NA | TRBV5-8 | CASSLGGGLKF | TGTGCCAGCAGCTTGGGCGGCGGCCTTAAGTTC
NA | TRBJ2-2 | NA | TRBV5-5 | CASSLTGIDTGELFF | TGTGCCAGCAGCTTAACAGGGATTGACACCGGGGAGCTGTTTTTT
NA | TRBJ2-3 | NA | TRBV5-1 | CASSFRQPYSDTQYF | TGCGCCAGCAGCTTTCGACAGCCATACTCAGATACGCAGTATTTT
TRBD1 | TRBJ1-6 | once | TRBV2 | CASSEHGQGYSPLHF | TGTGCCAGCAGTGAGCATGGACAGGGCTACTCACCCCTCCACTTT
NA | TRBJ2-1 | NA | TRBV29-1 | CSVEVVYNEQFF | TGCAGCGTTGAAGTCGTGTACAATGAGCAGTTCTTC
TRBD2 | TRBJ2-5 | NA | TRBV13 | CASSSTSGGTETQYF | TGTGCCAGCAGCTCGACTAGCGGGGGGACTGAGACCCAGTACTTC
NA | TRBJ1-1 | once | TRBV7-9 | CASRPSGRDTEAFF | TGTGCCAGCAGACCTTCAGGCAGGGACACTGAAGCTTTCTTT
TRBD1 | TRBJ2-7 | NA | TRBV6-1 | CASSEYGGGTGSYEQYF | TGTGCCAGCAGTGAATACGGTGGGGGGACAGGTTCCTACGAGCAGTACTTC
TRBD1 | TRBJ1-2 | once | TRBV27 | CASSGQERGYGYTF | TGTGCCAGCAGTGGACAGGAGAGAGGGTATGGCTACACCTTC
NA | TRBJ1-2 | NA | TRBV29-1 | CSVARFGYGYTF | TGCAGCGTTGCCCGGTTTGGCTATGGCTACACCTTC
NA | TRBJ1-1 | NA | TRBV27 | CASSKTSTRQINTEAFF | TGTGCCAGCAGTAAGACTTCTACTCGGCAGATTAACACTGAAGCTTTCTTT
TRBD1 | TRBJ2-7 | NA | TRBV3-1/TRBV3-2 | CASSKDLDRVPYEQYF | TGTGCCAGCAGCAAGGACCTCGACAGGGTACCCTACGAGCAGTACTTC
TRBD1 | TRBJ2-5 | NA | TRBV10-2 | CASRPGTGGVQYF | TGCGCCAGCAGACCCGGGACAGGGGGCGTCCAGTACTTC
NA | TRBJ2-3 | NA | TRBV12-3/TRBV12-4 | CASSLNTDTQYF | TGTGCCAGCAGCCTAAACACAGATACGCAGTATTTT
NA | TRBJ1-1 | NA | TRBV6-1 | CASSEWAGPTEAFF | TGTGCCAGCAGTGAATGGGCGGGGCCCACTGAAGCTTTCTTT
NA | TRBJ1-6 | NA | TRBV2 | CASRDKTGHALNSPLHF | TGTGCCAGCAGAGACAAGACAGGACACGCACTAAATTCACCCCTCCACTTT
NA | TRBJ1-5 | few | TRBV4-1 | CASSQDFGGNQPQHF | TGCGCCAGCAGCCAAGACTTTGGCGGGAATCAGCCCCAGCATTTT
TRBD1 | TRBJ2-5 | NA | TRBV7-9 | CASSLGQGYETQYF | TGTGCCAGCAGCTTGGGACAGGGGTATGAGACCCAGTACTTC
TRBD1 | TRBJ2-6 | NA | TRBV24-1 | CATSDSYGTGVSSGANVLTF | TGTGCCACCAGTGACTCCTACGGGACAGGGGTTTCCTCTGGGGCCAACGTCCTGACTTTC
TRBD1 | TRBJ2-1 | NA | TRBV5-6 | CASSSTGGRYNEQFF | TGTGCCAGCAGCTCAACAGGGGGCCGTTACAATGAGCAGTTCTTC
NA | TRBJ1-5 | NA | TRBV5-1 | CASSLGDYSNQPQHF | TGCGCCAGCAGCTTGGGGGACTATAGCAATCAGCCCCAGCATTTT
TRBD1 | TRBJ2-7 | NA | TRBV7-8 | CASSLGQAAYEQYF | TGTGCCAGCAGCTTGGGACAGGCTGCCTACGAGCAGTACTTC
TRBD1 | TRBJ2-6 | NA | TRBV2 | CASNPGQGRSGANVLTF | TGTGCCAGCAATCCGGGACAGGGTAGATCTGGGGCCAACGTCCTGACTTTC
NA | TRBJ2-6 | NA | TRBV2 | CASSGPSGANVLTF | TGTGCCAGCAGTGGGCCCTCTGGGGCCAACGTCCTGACTTTC
NA | TRBJ2-7 | NA | TRBV2 | CASSSSYEQYF | TGTGCCAGCAGCAGCTCCTACGAGCAGTACTTC
TRBD1 | TRBJ2-5 | NA | TRBV3-1/TRBV3-2 | CASSQGQGDQETQYF | TGTGCCAGCAGCCAGGGACAGGGGGATCAAGAGACCCAGTACTTC
NA | TRBJ2-2 | NA | TRBV6-5 | CASKGTNTNTGELFF | TGTGCCAGCAAGGGGACAAATACGAACACCGGGGAGCTGTTTTTT
NA | TRBJ2-7 | NA | TRBV4-1 | CASSQGVGIYEQYF | TGCGCCAGCAGCCAAGGCGTCGGTATCTACGAGCAGTACTTC
NA | TRBJ1-1 | NA | TRBV7-8 | CASRPRQTNTEAFF | TGTGCCAGCAGGCCGCGGCAGACCAACACTGAAGCTTTCTTT
NA | TRBJ1-2 | NA | TRBV5-6 | CASSQTLQGPSRYGYTF | TGTGCCAGCAGCCAAACACTACAGGGTCCCTCACGCTATGGCTACACCTTC
TRBD2 | TRBJ2-3 | NA | TRBV27 | CASSPSGSRGNTDTQYF | TGTGCCAGCAGTCCCTCGGGTTCGCGGGGGAACACAGATACGCAGTATTTT
NA | TRBJ2-1 | NA | TRBV6-5 | CASSNSGGNYNEQFF | TGTGCCAGCAGTAACAGCGGTGGGAACTACAATGAGCAGTTCTTC
TRBD2 | TRBJ2-3 | NA | TRBV9 | CASTTWGGLSTDTQYF | TGTGCCAGCACCACGTGGGGGGGACTTAGCACAGATACGCAGTATTTT
TRBD1 | TRBJ2-4 | NA | TRBV4-2 | CASSVPGQGELRAPVGIQYF | TGTGCCAGCAGCGTCCCGGGACAGGGTGAGCTGAGGGCCCCAGTTGGCATTCAGTACTTC
TRBD1 | TRBJ2-5 | NA | TRBV11-3 | CASRLGTVEETQYF | TGTGCCAGCAGACTGGGGACAGTAGAAGAGACCCAGTACTTC
NA | TRBJ1-2 | NA | TRBV6-5 | CASSYSGGMVYGYTF | TGTGCCAGCAGTTACTCGGGGGGTATGGTCTATGGCTACACCTTC
TRBD2 | TRBJ2-5 | NA | TRBV4-3 | CASSRLASQETQYF | TGCGCCAGCAGCCGACTAGCGTCCCAAGAGACCCAGTACTTC
NA | TRBJ2-3 | NA | TRBV5-6 | CASSSGVGVADTQYF | TGTGCCAGCAGCTCGGGGGTAGGGGTGGCAGATACGCAGTATTTT
TRBD1 | TRBJ1-1 | NA | TRBV5-1 | CASSFGQGRVTEAFF | TGCGCCAGCAGCTTCGGACAGGGCAGGGTCACTGAAGCTTTCTTT
NA | TRBJ1-5 | few | TRBV19 | CASGNNMGSYSNQPQHF | TGTGCCAGTGGGAACAATATGGGGAGTTATAGCAATCAGCCCCAGCATTTT
TRBD1 | TRBJ1-5 | once | TRBV19 | CASRTAGTGFNQPQHF | TGTGCCAGTAGGACAGCCGGGACAGGGTTCAATCAGCCCCAGCATTTT
NA | TRBJ2-2 | once | TRBV29-1 | CSVAGPGNTGELFF | TGCAGCGTCGCGGGCCCCGGAAACACCGGGGAGCTGTTTTTT
NA | TRBJ1-1 | NA | TRBV6-2/TRBV6-3 | CASSPSGTEAFF | TGTGCCAGCAGTCCGTCCGGCACTGAAGCTTTCTTT
NA | TRBJ2-3 | NA | TRBV7-2 | CASSAGTSATDTQYF | TGTGCCAGCAGCGCGGGGACTTCAGCCACAGATACGCAGTATTTT
TRBD2 | TRBJ2-3 | once | TRBV5-4 | CASSLLAGGADTQYF | TGTGCCAGCAGCTTGTTAGCGGGGGGGGCAGATACGCAGTATTTT
NA | TRBJ1-2 | NA | TRBV28 | CASSFGGAVNYGYTF | TGTGCCAGCAGTTTCGGAGGGGCCGTTAACTATGGCTACACCTTC
TRBD1 | TRBJ1-6 | NA | TRBV10-1 | CASSEPTGGLNSPLHF | TGCGCCAGCAGTGAGCCGACAGGGGGTTTGAATTCACCCCTCCACTTT
TRBD1 | TRBJ2-7 | few | TRBV19 | CASSLPGQGAEEQYF | TGTGCCAGTAGTCTTCCGGGACAGGGGGCAGAGGAGCAGTACTTC
TRBD2 | TRBJ2-1 | NA | TRBV6-5 | CASSPGTSYGNEQFF | TGTGCCAGCAGCCCCGGGACTAGCTATGGGAATGAGCAGTTCTTC
NA | TRBJ2-1 | NA | TRBV5-1 | CASSSDVTGWRFF | TGCGCCAGCAGCTCGGATGTCACGGGGTGGCGGTTCTTC
NA | TRBJ1-1 | few | TRBV6-2/TRBV6-3 | CASSWGTRMNTEAFF | TGTGCCAGCAGTTGGGGGACTCGAATGAACACTGAAGCTTTCTTT
NA | TRBJ2-7 | NA | TRBV7-3 | CASSLRDNTYEQYF | TGTGCCAGCAGCTTAAGAGACAACACTTACGAGCAGTACTTC
TRBD2 | TRBJ2-3 | NA | TRBV6-2/TRBV6-3 | CASSSKTSGVSDTQYF | TGTGCCAGCAGTTCCAAGACTAGCGGGGTATCAGATACGCAGTATTTT
NA | TRBJ2-2 | NA | TRBV3-1/TRBV3-2 | CASSPAGGRGELFF | TGTGCCAGCAGTCCCGCCGGGGGGCGTGGGGAGCTGTTTTTT
NA | TRBJ2-2 | NA | TRBV11-3 | CASSLGVGGSISTGELFF | TGTGCCAGCAGCTTAGGTGTCGGGGGTTCGATATCCACCGGGGAGCTGTTTTTT
TRBD2 | TRBJ2-5 | once | TRBV4-3 | CASSQDPERGGRFETQYF | TGCGCCAGCAGCCAAGATCCCGAGCGGGGGGGCCGGTTTGAGACCCAGTACTTC
TRBD1 | TRBJ2-7 | NA | TRBV6-2/TRBV6-3 | CASSKRQGGYEQYF | TGTGCCAGCAGTAAGCGACAGGGGGGCTACGAGCAGTACTTC
TRBD2 | TRBJ2-7 | NA | TRBV5-6 | CASSLASGGVKSYEQYF | TGTGCCAGCAGCTTGGCTAGCGGGGGGGTTAAAAGCTACGAGCAGTACTTC
NA | TRBJ2-7 | NA | TRBV5-1 | CASSLRGLQTSYEQYF | TGCGCCAGCAGCTTAAGGGGCCTCCAAACCTCCTACGAGCAGTACTTC